This TCR beta chain was documented in a study of OX40 agonist ivuxolimab in advanced cancers. With respect to this clone: Antigen unknown.

Using immunoSEQ multiplex PCR, the repertoire was profiled, and TCRdb retains in-frame clones only, with some absent. Of 72,000 or so clones listed, around 90% are singletons. The study, taken as a whole, reports: Some of the lowest clonal expansion was seen in partial responders at 0.1-3.0 mg/kg. CD4+ and CD8+ T cells in blood underwent clonal expansion by week 6 at 0.1 to 3.0 mg/kg.

The TCR was taken from an adult with an advanced solid tumor such as melanoma, head and neck, liver or kidney cancer. The sequenced sample was CD4+ or CD8+ T cells sorted from blood, obtained in a trial of the OX40 agonist ivuxolimab.

As DNA, the CDR3 is TGTGCCAGCAGCCAGGGACAGTCTCACACTGAAGCTTTCTTT. Translated, it gives CASSQGQSHTEAFF. The rearrangement uses TRBV7-2 and TRBJ1-1; 7 nucleotides agree with TRBD1. Germline V gene sequence: CDR1 SGHTA, CDR2 FQGNSA. This CDR3 has 14 amino acids. J was trimmed by 3 bases and V by 5 bases; bases with no gene match: 6.